These 31 T cell receptor beta chains share one sample of origin, sequenced in a study of blood T cells in healthy people across ages. Alongside a J-beta primer mix, a sample-barcoded 5' primer served in a second PCR lasting about 7 to 12 cycles. TCRdb reanalysed the 5' RACE reads using MiXCR and keeps one entry per CDR3 protein. The sample yields approximately 900,000 distinct CDR3 sequences, around 49% seen once. Sequenced material: blood. The receptors originated from a man under 40 in good health.

The chain uses TRBV5-1 and TRBJ2-3; 9 bases line up with TRBD1. The CDR3 covers 16 residues. After removal of 4 bases from V and 1 base from J, the junction contained 7 bases not matched to a gene. Germline V gene sequence: CDR1 SGHRS, CDR2 YFSETQ. CDR3 sequence reads: CASSPTGGRGTDTQYF. DNA for the CDR3: TGCGCCAGCAGCCCGACAGGGGGAAGGGGCACAGATACGCAGTATTTT. Drawing the rest from reference TRBV5-1 and TRBJ2-3, the complete variable domain is KAGVTQTPRYLIKTRGQQVTLSCSPISGHRSVSWYQQTPGQGLQFLFEYFSETQRNKGNFPGRFSGRQFSNSRSEMNVSTLELGDSALYLCASSPTGGRGTDTQYFGPGTRLTVL.

The V and J genes are TRBV20-1 and TRBJ2-7, with 9 bases lining up with TRBD2. Germline assignment: CDR1 DFQATT and CDR2 SNEGSKA (reference sequence). CDR3 length: 15 amino acids. After removal of 5 bases from V and 3 bases from J, the junction contained 11 bases not matched to a gene. CDR3 in amino acids: CSAPPPGLAGYEQYF. CDR3 DNA sequence: TGCAGTGCTCCGCCCCCGGGACTAGCAGGCTACGAGCAGTACTTC.

The chain carries TRBV4-1 and TRBJ2-3, with TRBD2 matching over 10 bases. The germline gives CDR1 MGHRA, CDR2 YSYEKL. V shed 0 bases, J shed 7 bases, and the junction held 4 bases outside the gene matches. The CDR3 spans 15 residues. The CDR3 coding sequence is TGCGCCAGCAGCCAAGATGTAGCGGGGGGTAATACGCAGTATTTT. As protein: CASSQDVAGGNTQYF.

The V and J genes are TRBV12-3 or TRBV12-4 and TRBJ2-3; TRBD2 agrees at 14 bases. The ends lost 6 bases at V and 5 bases at J; junction bases unmatched: 7. The CDR3 is 16 residues long. CDR3 coding DNA: TGTGCCAGCAGACTCCGACTAGCGGGGGGGGGAGATACGCAGTATTTT. It encodes CASRLRLAGGGDTQYF.

Many counts were recorded for this clonotype. CDR3 region: CASSQGETQYF. The CDR3, as DNA: TGTGCCAGCAGCCAAGGGGAGACCCAGTACTTC. The rearrangement joins TRBV3-1 to TRBJ2-5; D is unclear. Germline lookup yields CDR1 LGHDT and CDR2 YNNKEL (reference sequence). CDR3 length: 11 amino acids. V shed 1 base and J shed 5 bases, with 2 bases lying between them.

CDR3 sequence: CSADGYRGSSYEQYF. CDR3 bases: TGCAGTGCTGACGGATACCGGGGGAGCTCCTACGAGCAGTACTTC. V and J are TRBV20-1 and TRBJ2-7; possibly TRBD2 for D (6 bases). Germline CDR1 and CDR2: DFQATT and SNEGSKA (reference sequence). Trimming took off 5 bases at V and 0 bases at J, with 17 bases between the two ends. The CDR3 contains 15 residues.

This clonotype turned up a few times. The CDR3 DNA follows: TGCGCCAGCAGCCGGGGGACAGGGAGTTACACTGAAGCTTTCTTT. The encoded protein is CASSRGTGSYTEAFF. The chain uses TRBV4-1 and TRBJ1-1; 9 nucleotides match TRBD1. This CDR3 is 15 amino acids long. Germline V gene sequence: CDR1 MGHRA, CDR2 YSYEKL. V gave up 4 bases and J gave up 3 bases; unmatched junction bases: 6.

This clonotype was detected only once. The chain couples TRBV6-2 or TRBV6-3 to TRBJ1-6, with 9 bases fitting TRBD1. Germline loops: CDR1 MNHEY, CDR2 SVGEGT. CDR3 length: 16 residues. The trim removed 2 bases at V and 7 bases at J, leaving 6 bases unmatched. The CDR3: CASSYQQGASNSPLHF. CDR3 bases: TGTGCCAGCAGTTACCAACAGGGGGCTAGCAATTCACCCCTCCACTTT.

V gene TRBV20-1 combines with J gene TRBJ2-5; perhaps TRBD2 as D (5 bases). Per germline, CDR1 DFQATT and CDR2 SNEGSKA (reference sequence). This CDR3 spans 16 amino acids. Trimming shortened V by 0 bases and J by 2 bases, and 16 bases separated the two germline ends. CDR3: CSARDPWRTPQETQYF. The CDR3 DNA sequence: TGCAGTGCTAGAGATCCGTGGAGGACTCCTCAAGAGACCCAGTACTTC.

This clonotype was counted only a few times. V gene TRBV12-3 or TRBV12-4 combines with J gene TRBJ2-3, with D possibly being TRBD1 (6 bases). The CDR3 has 14 amino acids. Trimming took 5 bases from V and 3 from J, leaving 12 bases between them. The CDR3 loop is CASSRRGGTDTQYF. The CDR3 coding sequence is TGTGCCAGCAGTCGCAGAGGGGGAACAGATACGCAGTATTTT.

The chain combines TRBV24-1 with TRBJ2-5; D unclear. The V and J ends lost 2 bases and 0 bases respectively, with 0 bases between them. CDR3 length equals 12 residues. CDR1 and CDR2 (germline): KGHDR, SFDVKD. The CDR3 nucleotides read TGTGCCACCAGTGATTACCAAGAGACCCAGTACTTC. It encodes CATSDYQETQYF.

This clonotype was observed a few times. The chain joins TRBV6-5 to TRBJ2-5; 8 bases fit TRBD1. CDR1 and CDR2 (germline): MNHEY, SVGAGI. The CDR3 runs 15 residues. Trimming cost V 3 bases and J 1 base; bases outside gene matches: 4. The CDR3 nucleotides read TGTGCCAGCAGTTATCAGGGGGCGTCCCAAGAGACCCAGTACTTC. This codes for CASSYQGASQETQYF.

This clonotype has at least ten counts. The rearrangement joins TRBV9 to TRBJ2-7; D unresolved. The CDR3 length is 13 residues. CDR1 SGDLS and CDR2 YYNGEE come from the germline V gene. Trimming took 4 bases from V and 3 from J, leaving 11 bases between them. CDR3 nucleotide sequence: TGTGCCAGCAGCACCGACCCAGGCTACGAGCAGTACTTC. Its translation is CASSTDPGYEQYF.

The CDR3 coding sequence is TGCGCCAGCAGCCAAGAACCCGATGGGACGCCTGGAGCCAATGAGCAGTTCTTC. This encodes CASSQEPDGTPGANEQFF. V and J are TRBV4-3 and TRBJ2-1, with D possibly being TRBD1 or TRBD2 (5 bases each). The CDR3 is 18 residues long. The V gene lost 0 bases and the J gene lost 6 bases, with 21 bases spanning the gap. Germline-derived CDR1 and CDR2 are LGHNA and YSLEER.

V usage is TRBV28 and J usage is TRBJ1-5, with D uncertain. CDR3 length equals 13 residues. Germline V gives CDR1 MDHEN, CDR2 SYDVKM. Trimming cost V 3 bases and J 10 bases, with 13 bases left between them. DNA of the CDR3: TGTGCCAGCAGTTTGTTAACCAGCCAACCCCAGCATTTT. Its translation is CASSLLTSQPQHF.

The rearrangement joins TRBV29-1 to TRBJ2-7, with D possibly called TRBD1 or TRBD2 (7 bases each). The length of the CDR3 is 15 residues. The V end was cut by 3 bases, the J end by 4 bases, with 19 bases between. The germline V gene encodes CDR1 SQVTM and CDR2 ANQGSEA. In DNA form, the CDR3 reads TGCAGCGTTGAGTCGCCTCAGGGGGAGGGTTACGAGCAGTACTTC. Amino acids: CSVESPQGEGYEQYF.

A few counts support this clonotype. The rearrangement links TRBV18 to TRBJ2-7; TRBD2 aligns across 8 bases. V dropped 7 bases and J dropped 5; count of bases not matched to a gene: 4. Germline V gene lookup returns CDR1 KGHSH and CDR2 LQKENI. This CDR3 comprises 12 residues. The CDR3 nucleotides are TGTGCCAGCTTATCGGGAGGGGACGAGCAGTACTTC. It codes for CASLSGGDEQYF.

The V and J genes are TRBV15 and TRBJ2-7; 8 bases align to TRBD2. The DNA end favors TRBJ2-5, so the J call may be wrong. CDR1 and CDR2 from the germline V gene are LNHNV and YYDKDF (reference sequence). There are 15 residues in the CDR3. CDR3 sequence (DNA): TGTGCCACCAGAGACGGGGGGGCCTTAGAAGAGACCCAGTACTTC. Its protein is CATRDGGALEETQYF.

J is TRBJ2-3 and V is TRBV6-4; D might be TRBD1 (6 bases). The CDR3 has 16 amino acids. V was shortened by 0 bases and J by 2 bases, with 12 bases between the two germline ends. Germline V lookup: CDR1 MRHNA, CDR2 SNTAGT. The CDR3 protein is CASSDSWQGNTDTQYF. The CDR3 DNA follows: TGTGCCAGCAGTGACTCGTGGCAGGGGAACACAGATACGCAGTATTTT.

This chain links TRBV29-1 with TRBJ2-6, with TRBD2 as a possible D gene (5 bases). In germline, CDR1 is SQVTM, CDR2 ANQGSEA. The CDR3 runs to 14 residues. V lost 4 bases and J 0 bases, leaving 7 bases between the germline ends. The CDR3 loop is CSVGGASGANVLTF. CDR3 coding DNA: TGCAGCGTTGGGGGAGCCTCTGGGGCCAACGTCCTGACTTTC.

The chain carries TRBV6-1 and TRBJ1-2, with unresolved D. From germline, CDR1 is MNHNS and CDR2 SASEGT. The CDR3 has 13 residues. V was pared by 8 bases and J by 6 bases, with 16 bases between. The CDR3 reads CASVWEGGDGYTF. The CDR3, as DNA: TGTGCCAGCGTGTGGGAGGGAGGAGATGGCTACACCTTC.

The rearrangement joins TRBV11-2 to TRBJ2-1; 10 bases are a match to TRBD1. Gene TRBJ2-7 matches the end of the DNA better, so the J call may be wrong. The CDR3 covers 16 residues. Germline-derived CDR1 and CDR2 are SGHAT and FQNNGV. CDR3 sequence: CASSPPGTGAYNEQYF. As DNA, the CDR3 is TGTGCCAGCAGCCCACCTGGGACAGGGGCCTACAATGAGCAGTACTTC.

Only a few counts were recorded for this clonotype. The CDR3 loop reads CSVESQGNDNEQFF. CDR3 nucleotides: TGCAGCGTTGAATCCCAGGGGAATGACAATGAGCAGTTCTTC. The V call is TRBV29-1, the J call TRBJ2-1; a possible D gene is TRBD1 (6 bases). Deletions cut 2 bases from V and 5 bases from J, with 13 bases between. Germline V gives CDR1 SQVTM, CDR2 ANQGSEA. The CDR3 is 14 amino acids.

The V gene is TRBV6-4, the J gene TRBJ1-1; D is undetermined. The CDR3 is made up of 14 amino acids. V shed 6 bases and J shed 1 base, with 12 bases lying between them. The germline gives CDR1 MRHNA, CDR2 SNTAGT. CDR3 DNA sequence: TGTGCCAGCAGGGATTCTTCGGAGAACACTGAAGCTTTCTTT. Protein: CASRDSSENTEAFF.

The rearrangement links TRBV6-1 to TRBJ1-4; TRBD1 aligns across 7 bases. The CDR3 is 16 amino acids. J gave up 4 bases and V 7 bases, and 12 bases lay outside the gene matches. Per the germline V gene, CDR1 is MNHNS and CDR2 is SASEGT. The DNA of the CDR3 is TGTGCCAGCATCCGAACCCGGACAGGCCTTAATGAAAAACTGTTTTTT. Amino acids: CASIRTRTGLNEKLFF.

This chain connects TRBV20-1 to TRBJ2-3; D tentatively fits TRBD1 or TRBD2 (6 bases each). Looked up from germline, CDR1 is DFQATT and CDR2 is SNEGSKA (reference sequence). The CDR3 sequence is 17 residues long. The V end was cut by 6 bases, the J end by 5 bases, with 27 bases between. The CDR3 bases are TGCAGTGCCCTTCGGACGGGGGCCCCCATTCAGGGAGATACGCAGTATTTT. This translates into CSALRTGAPIQGDTQYF.

The chain joins TRBV20-1 to TRBJ2-2, with 8 bases that match TRBD2. J gave up 6 bases and V 6 bases, and 15 bases lay outside the gene matches. The CDR3 sequence is 16 residues long. Germline CDR1 and CDR2: DFQATT and SNEGSKA (reference sequence). CDR3 coding DNA: TGCAGTGCGCGACCCCCTCTAGCGGGTACGGCCGGGGAGCTGTTTTTT. Its protein product is CSARPPLAGTAGELFF.

The CDR3 DNA follows: TGTGCCAGCAGTGACTCTCTACTAGGTGGCATAGCTACGCAGTATTTT. It specifies CASSDSLLGGIATQYF. The V call is TRBV6-4, the J call TRBJ2-3; a weak D match, TRBD2 (5 bases). CDR1 and CDR2 from the germline V gene are MRHNA and SNTAGT. Between the trimmed V and J ends, which lost 0 bases and 8 bases, there was a span of 18 bases. CDR3 length: 16 amino acids.

This chain links TRBV4-1 with TRBJ1-1, with 7 bases fitting TRBD1. The germline CDR1 and CDR2 sequences are MGHRA and YSYEKL. This CDR3 has 14 amino acids. Unmatched junction bases numbered 5, after V lost 6 bases and J lost 1 base. The CDR3: CASSRDRANTEAFF. In DNA form, the CDR3 reads TGCGCCAGCAGTAGAGACAGGGCGAACACTGAAGCTTTCTTT.

The V call is TRBV6-1, the J call TRBJ2-2; 7 bases agree with TRBD1. This CDR3 region has 17 residues. With 4 bases clipped from V and 4 bases from J, the junction kept 12 bases outside the gene matches. The germline gives CDR1 MNHNS, CDR2 SASEGT. In nucleotides, the CDR3 is TGTGCCAGCAGTGGCACTACACAGGGGCTCGGCACCGGGGAGCTGTTTTTT. This sequence encodes CASSGTTQGLGTGELFF.

The chain joins TRBV11-3 to TRBJ2-5; the D gene is possibly TRBD1 (5 bases). The tail of the sequence fits TRBJ2-7 better, so the J call may be wrong. Germline V lookup: CDR1 SGHNT, CDR2 YENEEA. This CDR3 contains 13 residues. CDR3 loop: CASSATVKNEQYF. The CDR3 DNA is TGTGCCAGCAGTGCGACAGTGAAAAACGAGCAGTACTTC.